This T cell receptor (beta chain) was recovered during a study of radiation and T cells in renal cell carcinoma. Overall study results and limits: Top tumor clonotypes rose in blood 2 weeks post-radiation, then contracted. Without pretreatment biopsies, baseline tumor clonotype presence was undetermined.

Trimming pared 0 bases from V and 2 bases from J, leaving 7 bases between. CDR3 length: 13 residues. Germline values: CDR1 GTSNPN, CDR2 SVGIG (reference sequence). Here immunoSEQ multiplex PCR was the method, and the copy in TCRdb shows in-frame clones only, minus some. The sample contains about 86,000 clones, 85% of which appear only once. Regarding time point: blood 4 weeks post-SBRT, at nephrectomy. Treatment denoted: 15 Gy SBRT to primary tumor, nephrectomy 4 weeks later. Nephrectomy followed 15 Gy stereotactic body radiation by 4 weeks. This renal cell carcinoma was of the clear cell type. About this clone itself: Its antigen is unknown.

The receptor was derived from a man between 45 and 60 years old with renal cell carcinoma. The sequencing here drew on blood, taken from a patient whose treatment included radiotherapy and nephrectomy. V gene TRBV30 combines with J gene TRBJ1-2; no clear D. The CDR3 DNA sequence: TGTGCCTGGAGTGTGGAGGAGAACTATGGCTACACCTTC. Protein: CAWSVEENYGYTF.